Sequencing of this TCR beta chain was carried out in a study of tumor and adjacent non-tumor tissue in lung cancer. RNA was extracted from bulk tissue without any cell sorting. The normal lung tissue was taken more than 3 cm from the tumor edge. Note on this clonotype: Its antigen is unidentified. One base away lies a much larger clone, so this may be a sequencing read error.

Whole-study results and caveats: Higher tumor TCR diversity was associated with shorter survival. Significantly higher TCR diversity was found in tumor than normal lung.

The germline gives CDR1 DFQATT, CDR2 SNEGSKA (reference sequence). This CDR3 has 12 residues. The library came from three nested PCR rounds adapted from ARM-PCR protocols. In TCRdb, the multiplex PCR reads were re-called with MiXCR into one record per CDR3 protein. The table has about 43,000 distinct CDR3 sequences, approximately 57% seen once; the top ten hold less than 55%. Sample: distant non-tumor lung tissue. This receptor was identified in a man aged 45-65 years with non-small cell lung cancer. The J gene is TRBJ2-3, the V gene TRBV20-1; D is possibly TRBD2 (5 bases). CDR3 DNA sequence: TGCAGTCCGGTAGGGAGCACAGATACGCGGTATTTT. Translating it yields CSPVGSTDTRYF.